The clone carrying this T cell receptor (beta chain) was counted once. Its antigen is unknown. Clones were read by immunoSEQ multiplex PCR, and TCRdb kept only the in-frame ones, dropping some. The table records under 150,000 clones, 80% to 90% of them present only once. The record originates from a study of Ad26.COV2.S vaccination and SARS-CoV-2 variants. General observations from the study: Whether participants received vaccine or placebo, their non-spike TCR breadth was similar. Individuals receiving vaccine had higher spike-specific TCR breadth than placebo recipients did. Assessments of TCR breadth and depth may have underestimated the total T cell responses.

The sequences come from peripheral blood, collected after recovery from COVID-19. This TCR came from a human donor who had recovered from COVID-19.

The CDR3 bases are TGTGCCAGCAGCCAATCCGATTCACCCCTCCACTTT. It is translated as CASSQSDSPLHF. The chain combines TRBV3-1 (or the pseudogene TRBV3-2) with TRBJ1-6; D gene unclear. Trimming shortened V by 2 bases and J by 8 bases, and 4 bases separated the two germline ends. The CDR3 is made up of 12 amino acids. In germline, CDR1 is LGHDT, CDR2 YNNKEL (reference sequence).